The present T cell receptor (beta chain) was sequenced within a study of blood T cell repertoires in COVID-19. Looking at the study overall: Sample material is recorded as cDNA or gDNA derived from T cells, B-cell-depleted T cells, or PBMCs.

TCRdb keeps only in-frame clones here, not all; method: immunoSEQ multiplex PCR. This table holds around 42,000 clones, about 86% found once. The source of this sequence is a woman aged 55-69 years with acute or convalescent COVID-19. Sequencing was carried out using peripheral blood.

This chain's CDR3 is CASSQRGEQFF. CDR3 coding DNA: TGTGCCAGCTCCCAAAGGGGTGAGCAGTTCTTC. V gene TRBV18 combines with J gene TRBJ2-1; D is perhaps TRBD1 (5 bases). Germline CDR1 is KGHSH and CDR2 is LQKENI. This CDR3 is built from 11 residues. The ends were cut back, 6 bases at V and 9 bases at J, with 9 bases in the middle.